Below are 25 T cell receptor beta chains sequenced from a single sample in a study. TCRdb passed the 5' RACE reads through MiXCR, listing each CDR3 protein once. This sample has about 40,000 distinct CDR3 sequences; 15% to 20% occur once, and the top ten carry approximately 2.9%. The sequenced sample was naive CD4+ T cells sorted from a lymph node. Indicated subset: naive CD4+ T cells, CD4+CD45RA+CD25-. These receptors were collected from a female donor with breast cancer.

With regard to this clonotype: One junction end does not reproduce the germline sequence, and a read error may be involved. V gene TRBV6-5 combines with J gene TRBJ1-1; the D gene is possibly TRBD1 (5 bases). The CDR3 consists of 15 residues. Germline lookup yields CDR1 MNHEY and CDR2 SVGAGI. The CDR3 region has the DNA TGTGCCAGCAGTTACGGTGGGGACTTTGGAACTGAAGCTTTCTTC. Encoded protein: CASSYGGDFGTEAFF.

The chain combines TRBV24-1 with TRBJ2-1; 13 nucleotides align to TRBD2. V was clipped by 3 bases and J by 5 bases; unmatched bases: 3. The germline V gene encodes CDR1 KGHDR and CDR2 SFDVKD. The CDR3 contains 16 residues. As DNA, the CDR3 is TGTGCCACCAGTGATCCCGGGACTAGCGGGAACAATGAGCAGTTCTTC. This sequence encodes CATSDPGTSGNNEQFF.

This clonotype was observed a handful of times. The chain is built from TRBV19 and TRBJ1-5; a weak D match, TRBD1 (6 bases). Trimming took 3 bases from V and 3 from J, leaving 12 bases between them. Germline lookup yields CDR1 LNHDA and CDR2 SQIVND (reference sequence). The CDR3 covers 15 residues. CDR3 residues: CASSIGGRNNQPQHF. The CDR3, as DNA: TGTGCCAGTAGTATCGGGGGGCGGAACAATCAGCCCCAGCATTTT.

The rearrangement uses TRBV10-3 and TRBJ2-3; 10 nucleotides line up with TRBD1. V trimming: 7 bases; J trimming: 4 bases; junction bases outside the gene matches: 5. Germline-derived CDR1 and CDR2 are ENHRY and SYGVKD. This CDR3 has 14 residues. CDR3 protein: CAITSGTGADTQYF. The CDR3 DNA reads TGTGCCATCACCTCCGGGACAGGGGCAGATACGCAGTATTTT.

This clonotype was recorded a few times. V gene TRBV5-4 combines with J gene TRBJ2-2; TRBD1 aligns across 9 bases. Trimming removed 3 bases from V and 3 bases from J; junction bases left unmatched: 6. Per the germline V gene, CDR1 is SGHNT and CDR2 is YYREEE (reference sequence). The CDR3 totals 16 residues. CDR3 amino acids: CASSSSGTGYTGELFF. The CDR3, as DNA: TGTGCCAGCAGCTCTTCCGGGACAGGGTACACCGGGGAGCTGTTTTTT.

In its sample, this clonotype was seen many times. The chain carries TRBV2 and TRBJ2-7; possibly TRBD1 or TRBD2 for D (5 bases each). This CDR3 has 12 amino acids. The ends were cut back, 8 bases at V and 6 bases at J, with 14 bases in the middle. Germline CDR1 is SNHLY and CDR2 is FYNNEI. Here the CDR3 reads CASCPGPGEQYF. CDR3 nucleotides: TGTGCCAGCTGCCCGGGGCCTGGCGAGCAGTACTTC.

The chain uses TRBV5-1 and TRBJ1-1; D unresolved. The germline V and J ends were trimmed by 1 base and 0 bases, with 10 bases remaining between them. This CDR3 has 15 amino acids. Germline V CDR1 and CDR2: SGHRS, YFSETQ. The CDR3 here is CASSLRHAMNTEAFF. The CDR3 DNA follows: TGCGCCAGCAGCTTGAGGCACGCAATGAACACTGAAGCTTTCTTT.

The CDR3 DNA reads as TGTGCCAGCAGCTTAACCACAGGGGACAGCGAGCAGTACTTC. Protein: CASSLTTGDSEQYF. The chain employs TRBV7-9 and TRBJ2-7; 7 positions match TRBD1. V gave up 2 bases and J gave up 6 bases; unmatched junction bases: 7. Germline loops: CDR1 SEHNR, CDR2 FQNEAQ (reference sequence). CDR3 length: 14 residues.

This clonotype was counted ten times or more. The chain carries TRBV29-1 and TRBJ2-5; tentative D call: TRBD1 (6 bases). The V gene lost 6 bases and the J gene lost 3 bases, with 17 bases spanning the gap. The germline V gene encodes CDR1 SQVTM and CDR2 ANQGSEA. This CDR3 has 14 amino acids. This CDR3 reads CSVWPVQGEETQYF. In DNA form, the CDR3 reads TGCAGCGTGTGGCCTGTACAGGGAGAAGAGACCCAGTACTTC.

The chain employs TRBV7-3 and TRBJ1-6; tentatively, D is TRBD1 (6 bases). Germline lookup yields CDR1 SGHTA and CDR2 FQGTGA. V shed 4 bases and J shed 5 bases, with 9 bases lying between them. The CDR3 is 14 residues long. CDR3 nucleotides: TGTGCCAGCAGCTCCGGGACAAATAATTCACCCCTCCACTTT. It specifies CASSSGTNNSPLHF.

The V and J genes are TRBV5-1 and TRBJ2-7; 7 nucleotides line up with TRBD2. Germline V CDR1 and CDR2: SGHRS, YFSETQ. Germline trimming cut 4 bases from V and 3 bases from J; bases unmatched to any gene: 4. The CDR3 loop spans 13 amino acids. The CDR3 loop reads CASSAGALYEQYF. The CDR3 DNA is TGCGCCAGCAGCGCGGGAGCCCTCTACGAGCAGTACTTC.

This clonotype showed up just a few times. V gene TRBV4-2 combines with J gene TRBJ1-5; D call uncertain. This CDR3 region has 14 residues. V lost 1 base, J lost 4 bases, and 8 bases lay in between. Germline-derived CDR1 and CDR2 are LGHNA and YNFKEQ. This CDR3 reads CASSQGSTNQPQHF. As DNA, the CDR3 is TGTGCCAGCAGCCAAGGGAGTACTAATCAGCCCCAGCATTTT.

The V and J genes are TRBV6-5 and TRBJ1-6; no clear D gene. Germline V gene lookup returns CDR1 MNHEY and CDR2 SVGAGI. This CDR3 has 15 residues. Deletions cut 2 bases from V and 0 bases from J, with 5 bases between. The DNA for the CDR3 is TGTGCCAGCAGTTACCTGAGCTCCTATAATTCACCCCTCCACTTT. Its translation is CASSYLSSYNSPLHF.

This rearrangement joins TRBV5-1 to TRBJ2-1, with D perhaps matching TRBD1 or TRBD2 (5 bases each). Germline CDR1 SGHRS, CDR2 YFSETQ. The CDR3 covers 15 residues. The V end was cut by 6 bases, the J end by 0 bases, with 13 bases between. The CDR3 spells CASNQEGSSYNEQFF. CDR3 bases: TGCGCCAGCAACCAAGAGGGGAGCTCCTACAATGAGCAGTTCTTC.

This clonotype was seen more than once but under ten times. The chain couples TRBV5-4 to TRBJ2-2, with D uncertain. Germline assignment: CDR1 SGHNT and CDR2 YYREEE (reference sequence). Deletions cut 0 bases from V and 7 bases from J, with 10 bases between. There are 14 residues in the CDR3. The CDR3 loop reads CASSLDGYGGELFF. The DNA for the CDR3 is TGTGCCAGCAGCTTGGATGGCTACGGCGGGGAGCTGTTTTTT.

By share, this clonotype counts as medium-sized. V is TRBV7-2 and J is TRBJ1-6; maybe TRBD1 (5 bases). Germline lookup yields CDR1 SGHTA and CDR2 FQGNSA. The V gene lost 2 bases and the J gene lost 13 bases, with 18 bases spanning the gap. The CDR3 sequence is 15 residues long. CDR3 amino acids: CASSLFPGAGMPLHF. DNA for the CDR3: TGTGCCAGCAGCTTATTTCCGGGAGCAGGGATGCCCCTCCACTTT.

This chain's CDR3 is CASSLAGNPRETQYF. CDR3 DNA: TGCGCCAGCAGCTTGGCGGGCAATCCGCGAGAGACCCAGTACTTC. The chain has TRBV5-1 and TRBJ2-5; no definite D call. Trimming pared 0 bases from V and 4 bases from J, leaving 13 bases between. This CDR3 contains 15 residues. Germline assignment: CDR1 SGHRS and CDR2 YFSETQ.

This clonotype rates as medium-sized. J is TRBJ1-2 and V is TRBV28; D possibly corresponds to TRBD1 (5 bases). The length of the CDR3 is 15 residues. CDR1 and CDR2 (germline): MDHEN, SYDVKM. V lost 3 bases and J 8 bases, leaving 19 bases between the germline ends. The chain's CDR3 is CASSLRRGGSRGYTF. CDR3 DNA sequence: TGTGCCAGCAGTTTGCGGAGGGGAGGCTCCAGGGGCTACACCTTC.

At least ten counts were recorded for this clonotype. The CDR3 loop is CASSSLRGARELFF. For the CDR3, the DNA is TGTGCCAGCAGTTCCCTGCGGGGGGCGAGGGAGCTGTTTTTT. This rearrangement joins TRBV6-5 to TRBJ2-2; 8 bases line up with TRBD2. Trimming removed 4 bases from V and 9 bases from J; junction bases left unmatched: 7. This CDR3 has 14 amino acids. Germline V gives CDR1 MNHEY, CDR2 SVGAGI.

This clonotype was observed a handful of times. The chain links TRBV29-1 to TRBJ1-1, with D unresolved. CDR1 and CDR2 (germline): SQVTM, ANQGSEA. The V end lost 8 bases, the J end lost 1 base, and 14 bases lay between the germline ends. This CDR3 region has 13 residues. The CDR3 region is CSSETASNTEAFF. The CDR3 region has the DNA TGCAGCTCGGAAACGGCTTCGAACACTGAAGCTTTCTTT.

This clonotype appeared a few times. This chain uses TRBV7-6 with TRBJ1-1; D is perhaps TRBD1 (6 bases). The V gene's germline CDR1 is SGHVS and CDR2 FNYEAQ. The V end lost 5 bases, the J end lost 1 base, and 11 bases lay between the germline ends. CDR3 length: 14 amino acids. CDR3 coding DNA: TGTGCCAGCAGCCTACAGGGCACGAACACTGAAGCTTTCTTT. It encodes CASSLQGTNTEAFF.

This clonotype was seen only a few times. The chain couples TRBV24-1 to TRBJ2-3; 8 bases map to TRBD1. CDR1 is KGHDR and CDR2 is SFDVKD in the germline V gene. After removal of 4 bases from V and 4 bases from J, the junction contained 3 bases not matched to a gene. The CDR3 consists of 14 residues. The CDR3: CATSEDRAPDTQYF. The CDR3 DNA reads TGTGCCACCAGTGAGGACAGGGCCCCAGATACGCAGTATTTT.

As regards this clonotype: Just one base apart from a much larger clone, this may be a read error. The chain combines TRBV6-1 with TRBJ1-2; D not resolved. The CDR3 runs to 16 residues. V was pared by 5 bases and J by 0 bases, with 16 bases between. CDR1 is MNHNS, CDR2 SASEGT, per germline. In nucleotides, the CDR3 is TGTGCCAGCAGTCCCGCTAGAAGTCCGTCTAACTATGGCTACACCTTC. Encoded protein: CASSPARSPSNYGYTF.

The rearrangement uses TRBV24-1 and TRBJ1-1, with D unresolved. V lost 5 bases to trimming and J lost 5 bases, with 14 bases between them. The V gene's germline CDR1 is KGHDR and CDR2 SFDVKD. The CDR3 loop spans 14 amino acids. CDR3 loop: CATSGNRGFTEAFF. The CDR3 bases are TGTGCCACCAGTGGCAACCGAGGGTTTACTGAAGCTTTCTTT.

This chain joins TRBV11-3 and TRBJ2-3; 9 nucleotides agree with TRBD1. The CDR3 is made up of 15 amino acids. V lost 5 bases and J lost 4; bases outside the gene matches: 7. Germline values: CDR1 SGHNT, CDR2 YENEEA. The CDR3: CASSPGTGFSDTQYF. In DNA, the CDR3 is TGTGCCAGCAGCCCCGGGACAGGGTTCTCAGATACGCAGTATTTT.